These 27 T cell receptor beta chains came from one sample sequenced in a study of blood T cell repertoires in COVID-19. The repertoire was sequenced with immunoSEQ multiplex PCR; TCRdb's copy has only in-frame clones and lacks some. The sample carries some 97,000 clones, roughly 90% recorded once. Sequencing used peripheral blood. The receptors stem from a man in his 60s with acute or convalescent COVID-19.

The V call is TRBV5-1, the J call TRBJ2-1, with D tentatively TRBD2 (5 bases). Trimming stripped 4 bases from V and 5 bases from J, with 13 bases between. This CDR3 has 14 residues. CDR1 SGHRS and CDR2 YFSETQ come from the germline V gene. The CDR3 protein is CASSVSSSDNEQFF. In nucleotides, the CDR3 is TGCGCCAGCAGCGTATCTAGCAGCGACAATGAGCAGTTCTTC.

The chain has TRBV27 and TRBJ1-5; a weak D match, TRBD1 (5 bases). V lost 4 bases and J 1 base, leaving 8 bases between the germline ends. Germline CDR1 MNHEY, CDR2 SMNVEV (reference sequence). The CDR3 totals 14 residues. This CDR3 is CASSSPGSNQPQHF. In DNA form, the CDR3 reads TGTGCCAGCAGTTCCCCAGGGAGCAATCAGCCCCAGCATTTT.

The rearrangement joins TRBV30 to TRBJ2-3, with 8 nucleotides matching TRBD1. Germline lookup yields CDR1 GTSNPN and CDR2 SVGIG (reference sequence). The CDR3 contains 15 residues. V lost 2 bases and J lost 0; bases outside the gene matches: 4. The chain's CDR3 is CAWSFYRGSTDTQYF. In DNA form, the CDR3 reads TGTGCCTGGAGTTTCTACAGGGGGAGCACAGATACGCAGTATTTT.

The chain has TRBV11-2 and TRBJ2-7, with D possibly being TRBD2 (6 bases). The germline gives CDR1 SGHAT, CDR2 FQNNGV. Between the trimmed V and J ends, which lost 5 bases and 7 bases, there was a span of 18 bases. This CDR3 region has 14 residues. The CDR3 loop is CASSAGREVFEQYF. CDR3 DNA: TGTGCCAGCAGCGCTGGCAGGGAGGTTTTTGAGCAGTACTTC.

This clone was seen a single time. One end of the junction fails to match germline, which may point to a read error. V and J are TRBV7-7 and TRBJ2-2, with 14 bases matching TRBD2. Germline lookup yields CDR1 SSHAT and CDR2 FNYEAQ (reference sequence). CDR3 length equals 19 residues. The CDR3 protein is CASSPLPTSGRALTGELFF. The CDR3 DNA is TGTGCTAGCAGCCCCCTCCCGACTAGCGGGAGGGCCCTCACCGGGGAGCTGTTTTTT.

V is TRBV28 and J is TRBJ1-2; tentatively, D is TRBD1 (6 bases). Germline V CDR1 and CDR2: MDHEN, SYDVKM. V was trimmed by 6 bases and J by 3 bases, leaving 17 bases between them. This CDR3 is built from 15 residues. The CDR3 loop is CASRRTGQYYYGYTF. CDR3 in DNA: TGTGCCAGCAGACGAACAGGGCAATACTACTATGGCTACACCTTC.

The CDR3 sequence is CAWSVWTGHATNEKLFF. The CDR3 DNA is TGTGCCTGGAGTGTTTGGACAGGACATGCAACTAATGAAAAACTGTTTTTT. V usage is TRBV30 and J usage is TRBJ1-4; 7 nucleotides match TRBD1. This CDR3 contains 17 residues. V was clipped by 0 bases and J by 0 bases; unmatched bases: 7. CDR1 is GTSNPN and CDR2 is SVGIG in the germline V gene (reference sequence).

A single count supports this clone. V usage is TRBV29-1 and J usage is TRBJ2-3; tentatively, D is TRBD1 (6 bases). Germline V gene data show CDR1 as SQVTM and CDR2 as ANQGSEA. This CDR3 contains 12 residues. V lost 7 bases to trimming and J lost 3 bases, with 11 bases between them. The CDR3 loop is CSARDTTDTQYF. Written as DNA, the CDR3 is TGCAGCGCCCGGGACACAACAGATACGCAGTATTTT.

This chain links TRBV5-1 with TRBJ1-1; TRBD1 is a possible D gene (6 bases). The CDR3 is 15 amino acids. Germline V CDR1 and CDR2: SGHRS, YFSETQ. Between the trimmed V and J ends, which lost 4 bases and 0 bases, there was a span of 13 bases. Written as DNA, the CDR3 is TGCGCCAGCAGCGAGGCCCCAGGGGTGAACACTGAAGCTTTCTTT. This gives the protein CASSEAPGVNTEAFF.

The chain combines TRBV18 with TRBJ1-1, with 8 bases aligning to TRBD1. CDR3 length: 13 amino acids. The germline V gene encodes CDR1 KGHSH and CDR2 LQKENI. V dropped 5 bases and J dropped 8; count of bases not matched to a gene: 7. The CDR3 DNA sequence: TGTGCCAGCTCATCGACAGGGGAGAGGGAAGCTTTCTTT. Amino acid sequence: CASSSTGEREAFF.

The CDR3 nucleotides are TGTGCCAGCAGCTTCCTAGCGGGAGCCGACACCGGGGAGCTGTTTTTT. Translated: CASSFLAGADTGELFF. The gene calls are TRBV7-3 and TRBJ2-2; TRBD2 aligns across 10 bases. Germline CDR1 and CDR2: SGHTA and FQGTGA. CDR3 length equals 16 residues. Germline trimming cut 3 bases from V and 3 bases from J; bases unmatched to any gene: 4.

The gene calls are TRBV18 and TRBJ1-4; a possible D gene is TRBD1 (5 bases). This CDR3 is built from 13 residues. V was clipped by 1 base and J by 11 bases, with 11 bases between them. Germline lookup yields CDR1 KGHSH and CDR2 LQKENI. The CDR3 DNA reads as TGTGCCAGCTCACCACAAGGGGCCGTCAAACTGTTTTTT. This sequence encodes CASSPQGAVKLFF.

This clone has a handful of counts. The chain is built from TRBV30 and TRBJ1-2; D is ambiguous. Germline V gene sequence: CDR1 GTSNPN, CDR2 SVGIG (reference sequence). The CDR3 spans 12 residues. The V gene lost 7 bases and the J gene lost 8 bases, with 17 bases spanning the gap. The CDR3 sequence is CAYPTRLEGYTF. The CDR3 DNA reads TGTGCCTACCCAACGCGTCTCGAAGGCTACACCTTC.

Turning to this clone: Other DNA sequences in the sample encode the same CDR3. The V call is TRBV12-3 or TRBV12-4, the J call TRBJ2-3; TRBD2 is a possible D gene (6 bases). Trimming took off 3 bases at V and 5 bases at J, with 6 bases between the two ends. The CDR3 spans 12 residues. The CDR3 spells CASSLTRDTQYF. The DNA for the CDR3 is TGTGCCAGCAGTTTGACTAGAGATACGCAGTATTTT.

The chain carries TRBV10-1 and TRBJ2-2; tentative D call: TRBD1 (6 bases). The germline gives CDR1 WNHNN, CDR2 SYGVQD (reference sequence). The length of the CDR3 is 15 residues. V lost 5 bases, J lost 1 base, and 11 bases lay in between. The CDR3 spells CASSKETGNTGELFF. CDR3 DNA: TGCGCCAGCAGTAAAGAGACAGGGAACACCGGGGAGCTGTTTTTT.

The CDR3 is CASSPIGTSGMYEQYV. CDR3 sequence (DNA): TGTGCCAGCAGTCCTATCGGGACTAGCGGGATGTACGAGCAGTACGTC. The chain is built from TRBV28 and TRBJ2-7; the match to TRBD2 covers 13 bases. V shed 5 bases, J shed 4 bases, and the junction held 8 bases outside the gene matches. The CDR3 runs 16 residues. From germline, CDR1 is MDHEN and CDR2 SYDVKM.

This chain uses TRBV5-1 with TRBJ1-2; the match to TRBD1 covers 8 bases. CDR1 and CDR2 (germline): SGHRS, YFSETQ. J lost 6 bases, V lost 0 bases, and 7 bases had no gene match. The CDR3 runs to 15 residues. The CDR3 coding sequence is TGCGCCAGCAGCTTGGATGTTCAGGGGGCGAATGGCTACACCTTC. Its protein is CASSLDVQGANGYTF. The full variable domain, with the rest looked up from reference TRBV5-1 and TRBJ1-2, is KAGVTQTPRYLIKTRGQQVTLSCSPISGHRSVSWYQQTPGQGLQFLFEYFSETQRNKGNFPGRFSGRQFSNSRSEMNVSTLELGDSALYLCASSLDVQGANGYTFGSGTRLTVV.

The chain is built from TRBV6-5 and TRBJ1-5, with D possibly being TRBD1 (6 bases). Germline lookup yields CDR1 MNHEY and CDR2 SVGAGI. The V end lost 6 bases, the J end lost 0 bases, and 9 bases lay between the germline ends. This CDR3 comprises 14 residues. CDR3 sequence reads: CASSSTGSNQPQHF. The CDR3 DNA follows: TGTGCCAGCAGCTCGACAGGTAGCAATCAGCCCCAGCATTTT.

The chain links TRBV19 to TRBJ2-3; 10 nucleotides match TRBD1. CDR1 is LNHDA, CDR2 SQIVND, per germline (reference sequence). J was trimmed by 4 bases and V by 5 bases; bases with no gene match: 15. The CDR3 runs to 18 residues. The CDR3 is CASSQFLTGTGVADTQYF. Here the CDR3 DNA reads TGTGCCAGTAGTCAATTTCTTACCGGGACAGGGGTGGCAGATACGCAGTATTTT. Based on the CDR3 plus reference TRBV19 and TRBJ2-3, the full variable domain is DGGITQSPKYLFRKEGQNVTLSCEQNLNHDAMYWYRQDPGQGLRLIYYSQIVNDFQKGDIAEGYSVSREKKESFPLTVTSAQKNPTAFYLCASSQFLTGTGVADTQYFGPGTRLTVL.

This clone was seen just once. The V call is TRBV5-4, the J call TRBJ2-7; tentatively, D is TRBD2 (6 bases). The CDR3 has 14 amino acids. Looked up from germline, CDR1 is SGHNT and CDR2 is YYREEE (reference sequence). V lost 0 bases and J 0 bases, leaving 7 bases between the germline ends. The CDR3 here is CASSLAGGSYEQYF. The CDR3 nucleotides read TGTGCCAGCAGCTTGGCCGGGGGCTCCTACGAGCAGTACTTC. The full variable domain, with the rest looked up from reference TRBV5-4 and TRBJ2-7, is ETGVTQSPTHLIKTRGQQVTLRCSSQSGHNTVSWYQQALGQGPQFIFQYYREEENGRGNFPPRFSGLQFPNYSSELNVNALELDDSALYLCASSLAGGSYEQYFGPGTRLTVT.

This clone was recorded once. This chain uses TRBV28 with TRBJ2-5, with 8 bases identical to TRBD1. The CDR3 sequence is 13 residues long. Unmatched junction bases numbered 4, after V lost 6 bases and J lost 4 bases. Per germline, CDR1 MDHEN and CDR2 SYDVKM. The DNA of the CDR3 is TGTGCCAGCAGACTACAGGGGGTAGAGACCCAGTACTTC. Encoded protein: CASRLQGVETQYF.

The gene calls are TRBV24-1 and TRBJ1-4; D call uncertain. V was shortened by 3 bases and J by 7 bases, with 14 bases between the two germline ends. The germline V gene has CDR1 KGHDR and CDR2 SFDVKD. The CDR3 sequence is 15 residues long. The CDR3 here is CATSDPGRTGEKLFF. In nucleotides, the CDR3 is TGTGCCACCAGTGATCCGGGGAGAACGGGTGAAAAACTGTTTTTT.

The chain uses TRBV5-1 and TRBJ2-1, with 7 bases aligning to TRBD1. V gave up 1 base and J gave up 0 bases; unmatched junction bases: 4. Germline lookup yields CDR1 SGHRS and CDR2 YFSETQ. The CDR3 runs 16 residues. CDR3 residues: CASSLLQGSSYNEQFF. CDR3 DNA: TGCGCCAGCAGCTTGTTACAGGGGAGCTCCTACAATGAGCAGTTCTTC.

The V call is TRBV30, the J call TRBJ2-1; D is unresolved. The CDR3 is 15 residues long. Trimming shortened V by 2 bases and J by 6 bases, and 17 bases separated the two germline ends. Germline V gene sequence: CDR1 GTSNPN, CDR2 SVGIG (reference sequence). CDR3 sequence reads: CAWSQSPRPGNEQFF. The CDR3 DNA is TGTGCCTGGAGTCAATCGCCTAGGCCGGGCAATGAGCAGTTCTTC.

The chain is built from TRBV5-1 and TRBJ1-1; 9 nucleotides match TRBD1. J lost 3 bases, V lost 4 bases, and 4 bases had no gene match. Per germline, CDR1 SGHRS and CDR2 YFSETQ. This CDR3 contains 14 residues. The CDR3 here is CASSLGQGYTEAFF. In DNA form, the CDR3 reads TGCGCCAGCAGCCTAGGACAGGGGTACACTGAAGCTTTCTTT.

DNA of the CDR3: TGTGCCTGGACGGGTCGACAGGGGGATTCACCCCTCCACTTT. Translated: CAWTGRQGDSPLHF. The chain uses TRBV30 and TRBJ1-6; 9 bases fit TRBD1. CDR1 GTSNPN and CDR2 SVGIG come from the germline V gene (reference sequence). V shed 4 bases and J 8 bases; nucleotides not matched to a gene: 6. This CDR3 has 14 residues.

The J gene is TRBJ2-1, the V gene TRBV19; 13 bases line up with TRBD2. The CDR3 contains 16 residues. Germline V lookup: CDR1 LNHDA, CDR2 SQIVND (reference sequence). The trim removed 5 bases at V and 6 bases at J, leaving 7 bases unmatched. CDR3 residues: CASSGGTSGRANEQFF. CDR3 in DNA: TGTGCCAGTAGTGGAGGTACTAGCGGGAGGGCCAATGAGCAGTTCTTC.